The following is a T cell receptor beta chain sequence with its context. This specimen comes from a study of long-term antiretroviral therapy in people with HIV. This was the immunoSEQ v3.0 assay at survey level. The data were produced by immunoSEQ multiplex PCR, yet TCRdb's version contains in-frame clones alone and is incomplete. The sample shows about 28,000 clones, roughly 92% of them seen only once. Germline loops: CDR1 LGHNA, CDR2 YNFKEQ. The V segment lost 6 bases and the J segment 6 bases; nucleotides outside the gene matches: 6. This CDR3 contains 16 residues. Sequenced here: unsorted PBMCs, sampled 6.2 years after starting antiretroviral therapy. This sequence joins TRBV4-2 and TRBJ2-2; TRBD2 aligns across 14 bases. The TCR originated in a man aged 35-49 years with HIV. The CDR3 here is CASRGTSGSRAGELFF. In DNA form, the CDR3 reads TGTGCCAGCAGAGGGACTAGCGGGAGTAGGGCCGGGGAGCTGTTTTTT.